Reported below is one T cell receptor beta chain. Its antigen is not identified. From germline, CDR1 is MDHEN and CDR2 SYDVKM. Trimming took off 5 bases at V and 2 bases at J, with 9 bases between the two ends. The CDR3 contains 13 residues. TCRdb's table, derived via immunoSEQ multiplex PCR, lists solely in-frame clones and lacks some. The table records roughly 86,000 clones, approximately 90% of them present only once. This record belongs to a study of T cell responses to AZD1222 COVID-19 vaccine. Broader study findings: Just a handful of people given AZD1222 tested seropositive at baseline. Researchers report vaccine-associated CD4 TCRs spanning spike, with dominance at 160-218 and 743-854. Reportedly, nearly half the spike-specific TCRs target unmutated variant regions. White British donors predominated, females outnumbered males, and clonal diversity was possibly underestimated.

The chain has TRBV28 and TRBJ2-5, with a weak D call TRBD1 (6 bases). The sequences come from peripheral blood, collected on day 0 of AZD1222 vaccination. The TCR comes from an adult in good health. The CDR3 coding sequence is TGTGCCAGCAGTCTCGGACAGCAAGAGACCCAGTACTTC. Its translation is CASSLGQQETQYF.